These T cell receptor beta chains were read from a single sample in a study of CD8 T cells in Susac syndrome. Using its own MiXCR run on the immunoSEQ multiplex PCR reads, TCRdb lists one record per CDR3 protein. The table records under 200,000 distinct CDR3 sequences, roughly 94% of them present only once. Sequencing input: CD4+ T cells from PBMCs. These receptors all stem from a human donor in good health. CDR3s include the opening cysteine and the closing phenylalanine or tryptophan. A D gene is named only where the DNA matches it firmly. Only some rows state a clone size, as once, few, many or a class for expanded clones.

TRBV9	NA	TRBJ2-3	15	TRBD2	TGTGCCAGCAGCCCCGAGAGCGGGAGGGCCGAAGCGCAGTATTTT	CASSPESGRAEAQYF
TRBV29-1	NA	TRBJ2-5	12	NA	TGCAGCGTTGAGAGGGAGGTCGAGACCCAGTACTTC	CSVEREVETQYF
TRBV12-3/TRBV12-4	NA	TRBJ2-2	13	NA	TGTGCCAGCAGTTCTACAGGGACCGGGGAGCTGTTTTTT	CASSSTGTGELFF
TRBV12-3/TRBV12-4	NA	TRBJ2-2	13	NA	TGTGCCAGCACGCCAGAGCGGGCCGGGGAGCTGTTTTTT	CASTPERAGELFF
TRBV23-1	NA	TRBJ2-7	14	NA	TGCGCCAGCAGTCAATCGCTCGGGTCCTACGAGCAGTACTTC	CASSQSLGSYEQYF
TRBV5-1	NA	TRBJ2-1	16	TRBD1	TGCGCCAGCAGCTCGTCGACCGGGACAGGGTCCCTTGAGCAGTTCTTC	CASSSSTGTGSLEQFF
TRBV3-1	NA	TRBJ2-5	15	NA	TGTGCCAGCAGCCAAGATCTAGGCCAGCAAGAGACCCAGTACTTC	CASSQDLGQQETQYF
TRBV4-1	NA	TRBJ2-5	17	TRBD2	TGCGCCAGCAGCCAGGCGGGGACTAGCGGGAGCCAAGAGACCCAGTACTTC	CASSQAGTSGSQETQYF
TRBV18	few	TRBJ2-5	13	TRBD2	TGTGCCAGCTCACCTAGCGGGAGAGAGACCCAGTACTTC	CASSPSGRETQYF
TRBV20-1	NA	TRBJ2-1	14	NA	TGCAGTGCCTCCAGGTGGGGCGCTTACAATGAGCAGTTCTTC	CSASRWGAYNEQFF
TRBV4-1	NA	TRBJ2-3	17	NA	TGCGCCAGCAGCCAAGTATCTGGCAGGGATAACACAGATACGCAGTATTTT	CASSQVSGRDNTDTQYF
TRBV29-1	NA	TRBJ2-1	12	TRBD1	TGCAGCGTTGAAGATCAAGGTCAGGGGGTGATCTTC	CSVEDQGQGVIF
TRBV27	NA	TRBJ2-6	16	NA	TGTGCCAGCGGCCGGACAGTCGTCTCTGGGGCCAACGTCCTGACTTTC	CASGRTVVSGANVLTF
TRBV3-1	NA	TRBJ2-7	14	TRBD1	TGTGCCAGCGGGGACAGGGGTCCCCCCTACGAGCAGTACTTC	CASGDRGPPYEQYF
TRBV6-6	NA	TRBJ2-7	15	TRBD1	TGTGCCAGCAGTTACGCCAACAGGGGGTCCTACGAGCAGTACTTC	CASSYANRGSYEQYF
TRBV6-6	once	TRBJ2-4	15	NA	TGTGCCAGCAGTCCCGTGGGGGCGGCCAAAAACATTCAGTACTTC	CASSPVGAAKNIQYF
TRBV29-1	NA	TRBJ1-4	11	TRBD1	TGCAGCGGTCGGACAGGGCAGAAACTGTTTTTT	CSGRTGQKLFF
TRBV28	NA	TRBJ2-2	15	NA	TGTGCCAGCATTTATAGTCGCGGCGACACCGGGGAGCTGTTTTTT	CASIYSRGDTGELFF
TRBV5-1	once	TRBJ1-2	15	TRBD1	TGCGCCAGCAGCCGCGGGACAGGGGTAGACTATGGCTACACCTTC	CASSRGTGVDYGYTF
TRBV3-1	NA	TRBJ1-4	17	NA	TGTGCCAGCAGCCAAGGGAAACAGGAGGGGACTAATGAAAAACTGTTTTTT	CASSQGKQEGTNEKLFF
TRBV27	NA	TRBJ2-3	15	TRBD2	TGTGCCAGCAAAGAACTGGCGGGAGGGGCAGATACGCAGTATTTT	CASKELAGGADTQYF
TRBV7-9	NA	TRBJ1-5	12	NA	TGTGCCAGCAGCTTAGAGGTTCAGCCCCAGCATTTT	CASSLEVQPQHF
TRBV5-1	NA	TRBJ2-5	13	NA	TGCGCCAGCAGCTATGGGGGGCAAGAGACCCAGTACTTC	CASSYGGQETQYF
TRBV20-1	NA	TRBJ2-7	13	TRBD2	TGCAGTGCGCAGCGGGGGGGGTACTACGAGCAGTACTTC	CSAQRGGYYEQYF
TRBV19	NA	TRBJ2-1	14	NA	TGTGCCAGTAGTATAGCCAGTACGGACAATGAGCAGTTCTTC	CASSIASTDNEQFF
TRBV19	NA	TRBJ1-1	12	NA	TGTGCCAGTAGTTATACAGGGACTGAAGCTTTCTTT	CASSYTGTEAFF
TRBV12-3/TRBV12-4	NA	TRBJ1-2	12	NA	TGTGCCAGCAGTTTAACCAACTATGGCTACACCTTC	CASSLTNYGYTF